The 4 T cell receptor beta chains reported below all come from one sample, sequenced in a study of shared clonotypes between healthy human individuals. Sequencing used immunoSEQ multiplex PCR; TCRdb keeps in-frame clones, though not all of them. The data hold about 2 million clones, with about 94% observed a single time. Terminally differentiated effector memory CD45RA+ cells were excluded from the naive CD8 cells, which were CD45RO-negative and positively selected for CCR7. Sequencing was carried out using naive CD8+ T cells sorted from blood. These receptors all come from a man in his late teens or twenties in good health.

This clone was found once. The genes are TRBV23-1 and TRBJ1-1, with TRBD1 matching over 8 bases. TRBV23-1 is classed as an ORF, of uncertain function. The CDR3 extends over 17 amino acids. V was clipped by 4 bases and J by 0 bases; unmatched bases: 10. As DNA, the CDR3 is TGCGCCAGCAGTCGAACGAACGGACAGGGACTGAACACTGAAGCTTTCTTT. This sequence encodes CASSRTNGQGLNTEAFF.

This clone appeared a single time. This sequence joins TRBV2 and TRBJ1-2; D is ambiguous. Germline CDR1 reads SNHLY; CDR2 reads FYNNEI. CDR3 length: 14 amino acids. V shed 1 base and J shed 3 bases, with 9 bases lying between them. The CDR3 protein is CASSEGSGYYGYTF. CDR3 bases: TGTGCCAGCAGTGAAGGTTCGGGCTACTATGGCTACACCTTC.

The V call is TRBV19, the J call TRBJ2-5, with 7 bases aligning to TRBD1. Germline loops: CDR1 LNHDA, CDR2 SQIVND (reference sequence). With V trimmed by 1 base and J by 4 bases, 9 bases remained unmatched. This CDR3 is 16 amino acids long. CDR3: CASSIGTTGERETQYF. In DNA form, the CDR3 reads TGTGCCAGTAGTATAGGGACAACAGGGGAGCGAGAGACCCAGTACTTC.

The gene calls are TRBV7-2 and TRBJ2-3; D uncertain. Germline CDR1 is SGHTA and CDR2 is FQGNSA. The CDR3 contains 16 residues. V was clipped by 5 bases and J by 2 bases, with 17 bases between them. CDR3 amino acids: CASSPTRLLPTDTQYF. In DNA form, the CDR3 reads TGTGCCAGCAGCCCGACCCGACTCCTACCCACAGATACGCAGTATTTT.